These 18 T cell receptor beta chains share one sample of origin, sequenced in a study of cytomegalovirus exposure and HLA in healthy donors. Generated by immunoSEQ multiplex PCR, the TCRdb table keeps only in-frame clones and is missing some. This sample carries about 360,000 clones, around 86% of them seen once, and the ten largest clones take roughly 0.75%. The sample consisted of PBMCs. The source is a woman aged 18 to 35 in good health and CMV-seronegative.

The CDR3 loop is CASSLAHIGGAQDQPQHF. CDR3 DNA sequence: TGTGCCAGCAGCTTGGCCCATATCGGGGGGGCGCAAGATCAGCCCCAGCATTTT. The chain combines TRBV5-8 with TRBJ1-5, with D tentatively TRBD1 (6 bases). Germline assignment: CDR1 SGHTS and CDR2 YDEGEE. Trimming removed 0 bases from V and 5 bases from J, with 21 bases in between. CDR3 size: 18 residues.

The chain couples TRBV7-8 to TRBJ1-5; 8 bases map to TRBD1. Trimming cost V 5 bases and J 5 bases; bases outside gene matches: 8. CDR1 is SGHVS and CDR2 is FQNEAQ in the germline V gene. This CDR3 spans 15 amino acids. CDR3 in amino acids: CASSDLRGRDQPQHF. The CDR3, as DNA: TGTGCCAGCAGCGACCTCAGGGGGCGGGATCAGCCCCAGCATTTT.

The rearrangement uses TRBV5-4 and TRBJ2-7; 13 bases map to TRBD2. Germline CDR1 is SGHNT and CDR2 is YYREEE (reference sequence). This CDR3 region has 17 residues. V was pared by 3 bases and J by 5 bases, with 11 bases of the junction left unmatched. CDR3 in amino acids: CASSSGTSGTLWDEQYF. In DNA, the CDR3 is TGTGCCAGCAGCTCTGGGACTAGCGGGACCCTATGGGACGAGCAGTACTTC.

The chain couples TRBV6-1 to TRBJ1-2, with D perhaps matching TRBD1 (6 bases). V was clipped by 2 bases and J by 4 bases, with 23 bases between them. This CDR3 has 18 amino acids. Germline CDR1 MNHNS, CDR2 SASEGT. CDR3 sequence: CASSELTKTGKRSYGYTF. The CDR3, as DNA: TGTGCCAGCAGTGAACTGACAAAGACAGGCAAAAGGTCCTATGGCTACACCTTC.

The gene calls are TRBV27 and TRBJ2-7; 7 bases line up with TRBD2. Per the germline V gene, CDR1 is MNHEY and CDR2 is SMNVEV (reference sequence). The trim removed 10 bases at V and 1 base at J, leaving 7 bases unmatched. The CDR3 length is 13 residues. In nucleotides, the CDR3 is TGTGCCACGGGGGGAGGGCGGTCCTACGAGCAGTACTTC. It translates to CATGGGRSYEQYF.

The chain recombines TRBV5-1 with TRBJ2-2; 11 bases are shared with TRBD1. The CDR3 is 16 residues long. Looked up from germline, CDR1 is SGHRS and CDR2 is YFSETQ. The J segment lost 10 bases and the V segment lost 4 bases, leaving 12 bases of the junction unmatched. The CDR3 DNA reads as TGCGCCAGCAGCACCGCCGGGACAGGGGGTTTTACGGAGCTGTTTTTT. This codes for CASSTAGTGGFTELFF.

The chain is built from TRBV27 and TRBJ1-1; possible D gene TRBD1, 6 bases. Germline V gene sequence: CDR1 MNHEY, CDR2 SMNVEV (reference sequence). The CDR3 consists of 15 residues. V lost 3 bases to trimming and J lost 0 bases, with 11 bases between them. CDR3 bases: TGTGCCAGCAGTTTGACAGGTTCCATGAACACTGAAGCTTTCTTT. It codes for CASSLTGSMNTEAFF.

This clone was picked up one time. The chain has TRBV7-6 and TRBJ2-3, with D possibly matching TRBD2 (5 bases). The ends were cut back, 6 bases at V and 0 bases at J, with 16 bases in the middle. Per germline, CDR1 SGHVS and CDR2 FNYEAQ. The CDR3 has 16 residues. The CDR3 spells CASRPTLALSTDTQYF. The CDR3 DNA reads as TGTGCCAGCAGACCTACCCTAGCCCTTAGCACAGATACGCAGTATTTT.

CDR3 in amino acids: CAWSVTGDEAFF. In nucleotides, the CDR3 is TGTGCCTGGAGTGTAACCGGGGATGAAGCTTTCTTT. V is TRBV30 and J is TRBJ1-1; D is ambiguous. V lost 0 bases, J lost 7 bases, and 9 bases lay in between. In germline, CDR1 is GTSNPN, CDR2 SVGIG (reference sequence). The CDR3 length is 12 residues.

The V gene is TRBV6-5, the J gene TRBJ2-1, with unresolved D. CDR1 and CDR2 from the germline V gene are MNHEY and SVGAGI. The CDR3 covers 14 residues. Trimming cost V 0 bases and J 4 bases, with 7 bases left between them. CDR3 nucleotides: TGTGCCAGCAGTTACTCCAGCAGGTACAATGAGCAGTTCTTC. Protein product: CASSYSSRYNEQFF.

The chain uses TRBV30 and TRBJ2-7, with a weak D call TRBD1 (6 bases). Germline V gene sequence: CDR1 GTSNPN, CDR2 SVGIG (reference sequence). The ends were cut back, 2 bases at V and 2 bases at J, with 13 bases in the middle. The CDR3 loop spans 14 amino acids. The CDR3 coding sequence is TGTGCCTGGAGTCCGGGACACCGAGCCTACGAGCAGTACTTC. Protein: CAWSPGHRAYEQYF. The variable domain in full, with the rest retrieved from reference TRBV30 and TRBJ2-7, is SQTIHQWPATLVQPVGSPLSLECTVEGTSNPNLYWYRQAAGRGLQLLFYSVGIGQISSEVPQNLSASRPQDRQFILSSKKLLLSDSGFYLCAWSPGHRAYEQYFGPGTRLTVT.

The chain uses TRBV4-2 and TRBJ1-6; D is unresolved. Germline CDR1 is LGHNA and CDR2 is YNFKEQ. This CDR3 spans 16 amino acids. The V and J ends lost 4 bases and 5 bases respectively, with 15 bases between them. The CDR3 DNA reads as TGTGCCAGCAGCCTAAGTCGGACGGAGGATAATTCACCCCTCCACTTT. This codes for CASSLSRTEDNSPLHF.

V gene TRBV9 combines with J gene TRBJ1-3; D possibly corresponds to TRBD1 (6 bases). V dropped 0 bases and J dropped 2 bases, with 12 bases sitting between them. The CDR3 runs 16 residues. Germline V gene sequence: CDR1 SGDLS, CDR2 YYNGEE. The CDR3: CASSVEGGFTGNTIYF. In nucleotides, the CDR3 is TGTGCCAGCAGCGTAGAGGGGGGGTTCACTGGAAACACCATATATTTT.

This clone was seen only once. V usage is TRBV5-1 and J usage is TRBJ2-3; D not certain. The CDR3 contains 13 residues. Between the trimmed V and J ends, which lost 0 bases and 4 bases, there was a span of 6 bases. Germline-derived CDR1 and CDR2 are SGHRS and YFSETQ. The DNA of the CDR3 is TGCGCCAGCAGCTTGGAGCGCGCAGATACGCAGTATTTT. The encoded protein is CASSLERADTQYF.

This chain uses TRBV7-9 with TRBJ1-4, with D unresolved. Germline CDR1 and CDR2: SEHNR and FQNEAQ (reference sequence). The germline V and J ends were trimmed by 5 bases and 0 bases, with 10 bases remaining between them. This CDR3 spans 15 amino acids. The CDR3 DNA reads TGTGCCAGCAGCGGCAACAGAGCAACTAATGAAAAACTGTTTTTT. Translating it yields CASSGNRATNEKLFF.

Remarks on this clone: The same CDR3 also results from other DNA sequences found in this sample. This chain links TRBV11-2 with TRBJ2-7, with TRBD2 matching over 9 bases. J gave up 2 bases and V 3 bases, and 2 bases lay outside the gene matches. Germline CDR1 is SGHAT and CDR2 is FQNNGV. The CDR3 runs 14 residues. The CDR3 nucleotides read TGTGCCAGCAGCTTGGGCGGGAGGGCCTACGAGCAGTACTTC. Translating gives CASSLGGRAYEQYF. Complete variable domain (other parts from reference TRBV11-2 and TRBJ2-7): EAGVAQSPRYKIIEKRQSVAFWCNPISGHATLYWYQQILGQGPKLLIQFQNNGVVDDSQLPKDRFSAERLKGVDSTLKIQPAKLEDSAVYLCASSLGGRAYEQYFGPGTRLTVT.

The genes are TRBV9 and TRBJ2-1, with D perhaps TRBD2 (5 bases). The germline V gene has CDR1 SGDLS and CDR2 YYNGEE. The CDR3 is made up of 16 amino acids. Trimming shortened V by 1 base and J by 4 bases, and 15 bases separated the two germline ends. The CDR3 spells CASSVSGSSPYNEQFF. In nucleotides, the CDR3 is TGTGCCAGCAGCGTATCTGGGAGTTCCCCATACAATGAGCAGTTCTTC.

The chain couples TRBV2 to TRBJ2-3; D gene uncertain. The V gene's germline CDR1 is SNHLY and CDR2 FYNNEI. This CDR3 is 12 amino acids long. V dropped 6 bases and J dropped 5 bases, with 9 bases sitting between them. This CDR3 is CASRVDRDTQYF. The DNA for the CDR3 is TGTGCCAGCAGGGTAGATCGAGATACGCAGTATTTT.